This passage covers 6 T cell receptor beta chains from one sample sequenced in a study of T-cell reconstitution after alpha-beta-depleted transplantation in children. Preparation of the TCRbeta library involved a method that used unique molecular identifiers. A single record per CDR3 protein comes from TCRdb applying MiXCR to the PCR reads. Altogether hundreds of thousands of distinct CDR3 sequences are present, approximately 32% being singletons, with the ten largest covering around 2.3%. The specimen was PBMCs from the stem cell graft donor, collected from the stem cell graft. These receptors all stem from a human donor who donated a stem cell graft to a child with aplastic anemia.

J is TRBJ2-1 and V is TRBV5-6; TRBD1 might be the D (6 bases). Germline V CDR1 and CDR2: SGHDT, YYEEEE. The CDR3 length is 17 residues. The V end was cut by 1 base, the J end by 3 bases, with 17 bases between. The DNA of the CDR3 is TGTGCCAGCAGCTTGTATGGCGGACAGAACCTCTACAATGAGCAGTTCTTC. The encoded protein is CASSLYGGQNLYNEQFF.

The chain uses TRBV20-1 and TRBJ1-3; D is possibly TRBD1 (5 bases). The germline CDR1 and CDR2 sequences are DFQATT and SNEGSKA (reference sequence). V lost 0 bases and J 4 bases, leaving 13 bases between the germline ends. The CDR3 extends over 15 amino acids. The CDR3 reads CSARDQRGAGNTIYF. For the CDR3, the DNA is TGCAGTGCTAGAGATCAAAGGGGTGCGGGAAACACCATATATTTT.

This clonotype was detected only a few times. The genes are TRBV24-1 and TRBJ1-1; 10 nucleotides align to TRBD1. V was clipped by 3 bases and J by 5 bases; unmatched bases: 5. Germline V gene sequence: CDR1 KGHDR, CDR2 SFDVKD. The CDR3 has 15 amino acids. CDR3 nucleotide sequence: TGTGCCACCAGTGATGCGACAGGGGGCTGGACTGAAGCTTTCTTT. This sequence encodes CATSDATGGWTEAFF.

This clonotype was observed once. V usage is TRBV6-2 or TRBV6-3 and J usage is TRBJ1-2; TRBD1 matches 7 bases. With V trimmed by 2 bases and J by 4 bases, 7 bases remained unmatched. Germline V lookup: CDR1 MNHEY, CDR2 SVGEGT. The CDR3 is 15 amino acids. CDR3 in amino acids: CASSYVNRGIYGYTF. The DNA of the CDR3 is TGTGCCAGCAGTTACGTTAACAGGGGAATCTATGGCTACACCTTC.

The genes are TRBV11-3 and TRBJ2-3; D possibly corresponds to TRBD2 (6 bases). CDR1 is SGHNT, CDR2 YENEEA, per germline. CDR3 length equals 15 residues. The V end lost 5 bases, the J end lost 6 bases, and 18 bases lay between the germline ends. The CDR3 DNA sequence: TGTGCCAGCAGCCCAATTGTTGCGGGGCGGGATACGCAGTATTTT. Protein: CASSPIVAGRDTQYF. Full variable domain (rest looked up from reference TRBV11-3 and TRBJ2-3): EAGVVQSPRYKIIEKKQPVAFWCNPISGHNTLYWYLQNLGQGPELLIRYENEEAVDDSQLPKDRFSAERLKGVDSTLKIQPAELGDSAVYLCASSPIVAGRDTQYFGPGTRLTVL.

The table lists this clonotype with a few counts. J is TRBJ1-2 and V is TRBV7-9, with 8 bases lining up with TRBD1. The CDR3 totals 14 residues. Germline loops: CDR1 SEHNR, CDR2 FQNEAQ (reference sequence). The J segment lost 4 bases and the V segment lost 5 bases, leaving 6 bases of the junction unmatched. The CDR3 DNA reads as TGTGCCAGCAGCCAGGGGGCCGTTATCTATGGCTACACCTTC. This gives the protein CASSQGAVIYGYTF.